Listed below are T cell receptor beta chains from one sample, sequenced in a study of vaccination and CD4 T cells after COVID-19. Their antigens are not known. TCRdb analysed the PCR reads with MiXCR anew, one entry per CDR3 protein. The table includes around 15,000 distinct CDR3 sequences, roughly 53% detected once. The starting material was CD4+ T cells from blood, cultured in vitro, obtained before SARS-CoV-2 vaccination. Receptors were obtained from a human donor who had recovered from COVID-19. Both conserved end residues are part of each CDR3. D genes are given only for firm matches. Clone size is not always given. Where it is, it says once, few, many or a class for expanded clones.

TRBD2,TRBV7-9,TRBJ2-3,.,CASSLPRRLAGGTDTQYF,TGTGCCAGCAGCTTACCCCGTCGGTTAGCGGGGGGCACAGATACGCAGTATTTT
TRBD1,TRBV6-2/TRBV6-3,TRBJ1-6,.,CASTIRRGTALSPLHF,TGTGCCAGCACTATCAGGAGGGGGACAGCCCTTTCACCCCTCCACTTT
.,TRBV6-1,TRBJ1-2,few,CASSERGDYGYTF,TGTGCCAGCAGTGAAAGGGGGGACTATGGCTACACCTTC
TRBD1,TRBV6-5,TRBJ1-5,.,CASSLTGGGNQPQHF,TGTGCCAGCAGTTTAACAGGGGGCGGCAATCAGCCCCAGCATTTT
.,TRBV15,TRBJ2-2,.,CATSRDIGGTGELFF,TGTGCCACCAGCAGAGATATCGGTGGGACCGGGGAGCTGTTTTTT
.,TRBV5-4,TRBJ2-7,.,CASSPGIFSYEQYF,TGTGCCAGCAGCCCGGGGATCTTTTCCTACGAGCAGTACTTC
TRBD1,TRBV27,TRBJ1-6,few,CASSLGQGDSPLHF,TGTGCCAGCAGTTTAGGGCAGGGGGATTCACCCCTCCACTTT
.,TRBV6-1,TRBJ1-5,few,CASSESRDADQPQHF,TGTGCCAGCAGTGAATCCCGGGATGCAGATCAGCCCCAGCATTTT
TRBD2,TRBV19,TRBJ2-5,.,CASGGTSGIQETQYF,TGTGCCAGTGGGGGGACTAGCGGGATTCAAGAGACCCAGTACTTC
TRBD2,TRBV7-9,TRBJ2-3,.,CASSLINSGVGDTQYF,TGTGCCAGCAGCTTGATTAATAGCGGGGTCGGCGATACGCAGTATTTT
.,TRBV7-3,TRBJ2-3,.,CASSPAGSRTDTQYF,TGTGCCAGCAGCCCAGCCGGGAGTAGGACAGATACGCAGTATTTT
.,TRBV7-5,TRBJ2-3,.,CISVSEIPGLAGQSTDTQYF,.
.,TRBV7-9,TRBJ2-3,once,CASSPLGDPGRTDTQYF,TGTGCCAGCAGCCCACTGGGGGACCCAGGACGCACAGATACGCAGTATTTT
.,TRBV2,TRBJ1-1,.,CASNLEGMKEAFF,TGTGCCAGCAACCTGGAGGGTATGAAGGAAGCTTTCTTT
.,TRBV6-1,TRBJ1-2,few,CASSEAQGLGGYTF,TGTGCCAGCAGTGAAGCGCAAGGGTTAGGCGGCTACACCTTC
.,TRBV7-2,TRBJ2-5,.,CASSLLGRGGETQYF,TGTGCCAGCAGCTTATTGGGCAGGGGGGGGGAGACCCAGTACTTC
TRBD2,TRBV5-6,TRBJ2-5,.,CASSQLAGAGFGTQYF,TGTGCCAGCAGCCAGCTAGCGGGGGCTGGGTTTGGGACCCAGTACTTC
.,TRBV7-3,TRBJ1-6,few,CASSPHGPGTGTELHF,TGTGCCAGCAGCCCCCACGGGCCGGGGACTGGGACGGAGCTCCACTTT
.,TRBV7-6,TRBJ1-5,.,CASSERAANQPQHF,TGTGCCAGCAGCGAGAGGGCGGCAAATCAGCCCCAGCATTTT
.,TRBV20-1,TRBJ1-5,few,CSAADNVGVSNQPQHF,TGCAGTGCAGCCGACAACGTAGGGGTTAGCAATCAGCCCCAGCATTTT
TRBD2,TRBV7-9,TRBJ2-1,.,CASSLGLAGGNEQFF,TGTGCCAGCAGCTTAGGCCTAGCGGGAGGGAATGAGCAGTTCTTC
.,TRBV29-1,TRBJ1-2,.,CSGAMGSYGYTF,TGCAGCGGTGCTATGGGGAGCTATGGCTACACCTTC
.,TRBV6-2/TRBV6-3,TRBJ2-7,once,CASSRTYEQYF,TGTGCCAGCAGTCGCACCTACGAGCAGTACTTC
TRBD1,TRBV11-3,TRBJ2-7,.,CASRGTGGHEQYF,TGTGCCAGCAGGGGGACAGGTGGTCACGAGCAGTACTTC
.,TRBV2,TRBJ1-1,.,CASSEARRQGVHAFF,TGTGCCAGCAGTGAAGCACGTCGTCAGGGCGTGCATGCTTTCTTT
TRBD2,TRBV7-2,TRBJ2-6,.,CASSPAGVAGANVLTF,TGTGCCAGCAGCCCCGCGGGAGTCGCTGGGGCCAACGTCCTGACTTTC
TRBD2,TRBV20-1,TRBJ2-1,.,CSAPHGASGGNEQFF,TGCAGTGCTCCCCATGGGGCTAGCGGGGGCAATGAGCAGTTCTTC
.,TRBV20-1,TRBJ1-2,.,CSARPGARNYGYTF,TGCAGTGCTAGACCCGGGGCGAGAAACTATGGCTACACCTTC
.,TRBV20-1,TRBJ1-1,few,CSARGNRDTEAFF,TGCAGTGCTAGAGGAAACAGGGATACTGAAGCTTTCTTT
.,TRBV20-1,TRBJ1-3,few,CSARGSSQGNSGNTIYF,TGCAGTGCTAGAGGGTCGAGCCAGGGGAACTCTGGAAACACCATATATTTT
.,TRBV4-2,TRBJ2-1,.,CASSQDWRGRYNEQFF,TGTGCCAGCAGCCAAGATTGGAGGGGGCGGTACAATGAGCAGTTCTTC
.,TRBV2,TRBJ1-6,few,CASSLRDNSPLHF,TGTGCCAGCAGTCTCAGGGATAATTCACCCCTCCACTTT
.,TRBV6-1,TRBJ2-7,.,CASSKRTGQTYEQYF,TGTGCCAGCAGTAAACGCACCGGACAGACCTACGAGCAGTACTTC
.,TRBV6-5,TRBJ1-5,.,CASSSTGTGSNQPQHF,TGTGCCAGCAGTTCCACAGGGACGGGGAGCAATCAGCCCCAGCATTTT
.,TRBV11-2,TRBJ1-5,.,CASSLDRGNQPQHF,TGTGCCAGCAGCTTAGATCGAGGGAATCAGCCCCAGCATTTT
.,TRBV7-2,TRBJ2-6,.,CASSLVGGQGANVLTF,TGTGCCAGCAGCTTAGTAGGGGGGCAAGGGGCCAACGTCCTGACTTTC
.,TRBV19,TRBJ1-2,.,CASSTQVQGPDGYTF,TGTGCCAGTAGTACCCAAGTACAGGGACCGGACGGCTACACCTTC
.,TRBV2,TRBJ1-6,.,CASSDQGRNSPLHF,TGTGCCAGCAGTGACCAGGGAAGGAATTCACCCCTCCACTTT
TRBD1,TRBV19,TRBJ1-2,.,CASSTLGQGAYGYTF,TGTGCCAGTAGTACTTTGGGACAGGGGGCATATGGCTACACCTTC
.,TRBV5-4,TRBJ2-5,.,CASTSGVRETQYF,TGTGCCAGCACCTCAGGAGTCCGAGAGACCCAGTACTTC
.,TRBV20-1,TRBJ1-5,.,CSARLGEGQPQHF,TGCAGTGCTAGACTGGGGGAAGGTCAGCCCCAGCATTTT
.,TRBV20-1,TRBJ1-2,few,CSASRSNRAFYGYTF,TGCAGTGCTAGTAGGTCGAACAGAGCCTTCTATGGCTACACCTTC
.,TRBV7-2,TRBJ1-5,.,CASSLGRAGNQPQHF,TGTGCCAGCAGCTTAGGCAGGGCGGGCAATCAGCCCCAGCATTTT
TRBD1,TRBV6-2/TRBV6-3,TRBJ1-5,.,CASSYGQGLGRNQPQHF,TGTGCCAGCAGTTATGGACAGGGTCTGGGACGCAATCAGCCCCAGCATTTT
.,TRBV20-1,TRBJ1-6,few,CSARSHTGSNSPLHF,TGCAGTGCTAGATCCCACACGGGGAGTAATTCACCCCTCCACTTT
.,TRBV7-2,TRBJ2-7,medium-sized,CASSLAAGANEQYF,TGTGCCAGCAGCTTAGCCGCAGGGGCAAACGAGCAGTACTTC
.,TRBV20-1,TRBJ1-2,few,CSAPRGSDYGYTF,TGCAGTGCCCCAAGGGGGTCCGACTATGGCTACACCTTC
.,TRBV10-3,TRBJ1-1,few,CAISDRVMNTEAFF,TGTGCCATCAGTGATCGAGTGATGAACACTGAAGCTTTCTTT
TRBD1,TRBV7-3,TRBJ2-3,.,CASSPAGGSTDTQYF,TGTGCCAGCAGCCCGGCAGGGGGAAGCACAGATACGCAGTATTTT
.,TRBV18,TRBJ1-1,.,CASSPPTPAPEAFF,TGTGCCAGCTCACCACCTACGCCCGCGCCGGAAGCTTTCTTT